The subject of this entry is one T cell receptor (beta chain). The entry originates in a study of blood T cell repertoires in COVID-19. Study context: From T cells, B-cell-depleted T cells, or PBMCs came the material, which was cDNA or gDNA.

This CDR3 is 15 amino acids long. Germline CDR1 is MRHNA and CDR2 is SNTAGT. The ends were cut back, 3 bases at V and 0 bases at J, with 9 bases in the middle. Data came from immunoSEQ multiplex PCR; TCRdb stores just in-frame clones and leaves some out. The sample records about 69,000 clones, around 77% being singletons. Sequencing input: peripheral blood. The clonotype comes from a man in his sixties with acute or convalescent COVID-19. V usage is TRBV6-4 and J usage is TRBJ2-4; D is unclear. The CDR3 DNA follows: TGTGCCAGCAGTGAAACTGCACTAGCCAAAAACATTCAGTACTTC. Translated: CASSETALAKNIQYF.